The 9 T cell receptor beta chains below come from one sample, sequenced in a study of OX40 agonist ivuxolimab in advanced cancers. TCRdb keeps only in-frame clones here, not all; method: immunoSEQ multiplex PCR. The sample lists around 100,000 clones, about 87% occurring once. This specimen consisted of CD4+ or CD8+ T cells sorted from blood, obtained in a trial of the OX40 agonist ivuxolimab. All receptors derive from an adult with an advanced solid tumor such as melanoma, head and neck, liver or kidney cancer.

This clone was detected only a few times. This chain uses TRBV11-2 with TRBJ2-5, with D perhaps assigned TRBD1 or TRBD2 (5 bases each). V gave up 5 bases and J gave up 1 base, with 8 bases separating them. Looked up from germline, CDR1 is SGHAT and CDR2 is FQNNGV. The CDR3 is 13 residues long. The CDR3: CASSRGAQETQYF. CDR3 coding DNA: TGTGCCAGCAGCCGAGGGGCCCAAGAGACCCAGTACTTC.

This chain uses TRBV7-2 with TRBJ1-3; possibly TRBD1 for D (6 bases). Germline lookup yields CDR1 SGHTA and CDR2 FQGNSA. The CDR3 is 16 amino acids. Trimming cost V 2 bases and J 3 bases, with 14 bases left between them. CDR3 amino acids: CASSLRWGASGNTIYF. The CDR3 DNA sequence: TGTGCCAGCAGCTTACGGTGGGGGGCCAGTGGAAACACCATATATTTT. The entire variable domain, with the rest obtained from reference TRBV7-2 and TRBJ1-3, is as follows: GAGVSQSPSNKVTEKGKDVELRCDPISGHTALYWYRQSLGQGLEFLIYFQGNSAPDKSGLPSDRFSAERTGGSVSTLTIQRTQQEDSAVYLCASSLRWGASGNTIYFGEGSWLTVV.

The chain recombines TRBV5-6 with TRBJ2-5; D unresolved. Germline V CDR1 and CDR2: SGHDT, YYEEEE. Trimming cost V 0 bases and J 7 bases, with 16 bases left between them. The CDR3 is made up of 15 amino acids. The CDR3 loop is CASSLVRSSRVTQYF. CDR3 sequence (DNA): TGTGCCAGCAGCTTGGTTAGATCCTCCCGGGTGACCCAGTACTTC.

This chain links TRBV5-7 with TRBJ1-2; TRBD1 is a possible D gene (5 bases). TRBV5-7 is given ORF status, its function remaining uncertain. The CDR3 extends over 14 amino acids. Trimming left V 0 bases short and J 8 bases short, with 14 bases between. CDR3 sequence reads: CASSLVGEGAGYTF. The DNA of the CDR3 is TGTGCCAGCAGCTTGGTGGGGGAAGGCGCAGGCTACACCTTC.

The V gene is TRBV2, the J gene TRBJ2-7; D remains ambiguous. Germline CDR1 reads SNHLY; CDR2 reads FYNNEI. V was clipped by 5 bases and J by 12 bases, with 17 bases between them. The CDR3 has 12 residues. In DNA, the CDR3 is TGTGCCAGCAGTCCTAGATCGGCTCGAACGTACTTC. This translates into CASSPRSARTYF. Filled out from reference TRBV2 and TRBJ2-7, the complete variable domain reads EPEVTQTPSHQVTQMGQEVILRCVPISNHLYFYWYRQILGQKVEFLVSFYNNEISEKSEIFDDQFSVERPDGSNFTLKIRSTKLEDSAMYFCASSPRSARTYFGPGTRLTVT.

The J gene is TRBJ2-7, the V gene TRBV27, with a tentative D call TRBD2 (6 bases). CDR1 and CDR2 (germline): MNHEY, SMNVEV (reference sequence). This CDR3 spans 13 amino acids. The germline V and J ends were trimmed by 6 bases and 6 bases, with 15 bases remaining between them. CDR3 protein: CASSPAGTSEQYF. CDR3 DNA sequence: TGTGCCAGCAGCCCCGCGGGAACTAGCGAGCAGTACTTC.

The V gene is TRBV7-3, the J gene TRBJ1-1, with D uncertain. With 0 bases removed from V and 10 bases from J, the gap between germline ends came to 12 bases. The CDR3 covers 13 residues. Germline loops: CDR1 SGHTA, CDR2 FQGTGA. The CDR3 spells CASSLTKASVAFF. Here the CDR3 DNA reads TGTGCCAGCAGCTTAACGAAAGCATCTGTAGCTTTCTTT. Combining the CDR3 with reference TRBV7-3 and TRBJ1-1 gives the whole variable domain GAGVSQTPSNKVTEKGKYVELRCDPISGHTALYWYRQSLGQGPEFLIYFQGTGAADDSGLPNDRFFAVRPEGSVSTLKIQRTERGDSAVYLCASSLTKASVAFFGQGTRLTVV.

The chain uses TRBV10-3 and TRBJ2-7; no definite D call. V lost 8 bases and J lost 0, with 11 bases in between. Germline V gene data show CDR1 as ENHRY and CDR2 as SYGVKD. The CDR3 sequence is 13 residues long. The DNA of the CDR3 is TGTGCCATCGCGACTTTTTCCTCCTACGAGCAGTACTTC. Its protein is CAIATFSSYEQYF.

In DNA form, the CDR3 reads TGTGCCAGCAGCTTGGACGGCTATGGCTACACCTTC. Translated: CASSLDGYGYTF. V and J are TRBV7-2 and TRBJ1-2; no definite D call. This CDR3 has 12 residues. The germline V gene encodes CDR1 SGHTA and CDR2 FQGNSA. Trimming removed 3 bases at V and 4 bases at J, with 6 bases between.